The sample holds one count of the clone carrying this TCR beta chain. The antigen remains unidentified. Each of the CD4+ naive, central memory, regulatory and stem cell-like memory populations was sorted via CD45RO/CCR7/CD25/CD127/CD95/CD27. The whole isolated RNA underwent reverse transcription, so sequencing captured expressed TCRB transcripts. Repertoires were generated with immunoSEQ multiplex PCR, while TCRdb's copy carries only in-frame clones and drops some. The sample records around 250,000 clones, 25% to 30% being singletons. The CDR3 length is 11 residues. The germline CDR1 and CDR2 sequences are SGHRS and YFSETQ. V dropped 4 bases and J dropped 4 bases, with 6 bases sitting between them. The source of the sample is a study of beta chain features in type 1 diabetes. Background on the study: The study examined around 98,000,000 sorted cells across all samples. Study outcomes and limitations: Within each of all four CD4+ subsets, Type 1 diabetes patients had TCRB CDR3s that were moderately but significantly shorter.

The chain has TRBV5-1 and TRBJ2-7, with D maybe TRBD2 (6 bases). Sequencing input: central memory CD4+ T cells from blood. This TCR was recovered from a man aged 30 to 39 in good health. The CDR3 is CASSGGYEQYF. As DNA, the CDR3 is TGCGCCAGCAGCGGGGGGTACGAGCAGTACTTC. Together with reference TRBV5-1 and TRBJ2-7, the CDR3 gives the full variable domain: KAGVTQTPRYLIKTRGQQVTLSCSPISGHRSVSWYQQTPGQGLQFLFEYFSETQRNKGNFPGRFSGRQFSNSRSEMNVSTLELGDSALYLCASSGGYEQYFGPGTRLTVT.